This T cell receptor beta chain was sequenced during a study of control samples from healthy donors and cancer patients. This CDR3 comprises 12 residues. The protocol was immunoSEQ multiplex PCR, while the TCRdb copy is restricted to in-frame clones and leaves out a portion. The sample lists under 200,000 clones, more than 85% occurring once. V and J are TRBV21-1 and TRBJ1-1. TRBV21-1 is a pseudogene locus. The source of this sequence is a woman younger than 45 in good health. The specimen sequenced was blood. CDR3 bases: TGTGCCAGCCGCAGAGAGAGCACTGAAGCTTTCTTT. Amino acid sequence: CASRRESTEAFF.